This T cell receptor beta chain comes out of a study of blood T cell repertoires in COVID-19. Study context: PBMCs, B-cell-depleted T cells, or T cells were the source of the cDNA or gDNA that made up the material.

CDR1 is MGHDK and CDR2 is SYGVNS in the germline V gene. The ends lost 1 base at V and 3 bases at J; junction bases unmatched: 8. The CDR3 contains 18 residues. Data came from immunoSEQ multiplex PCR; TCRdb stores just in-frame clones and leaves some out. The sample includes just under 150,000 clones, 85% seen only once; the top ten take 2% to 3%. The clonotype comes from a human donor with acute or convalescent COVID-19. The donor label of this sample is uncertain. Sequencing was done on a sample of peripheral blood. V gene TRBV25-1 combines with J gene TRBJ2-1; 11 positions agree with TRBD2. The CDR3 DNA reads as TGTGCCAGCAGTGAATTTGGTCCTAGCGGGAGGAACTACAATGAGCAGTTCTTC. Its protein product is CASSEFGPSGRNYNEQFF. Full variable domain (missing parts from reference TRBV25-1 and TRBJ2-1): EADIYQTPRYLVIGTGKKITLECSQTMGHDKMYWYQQDPGMELHLIHYSYGVNSTEKGDLSSESTVSRIRTEHFPLTLESARPSHTSQYLCASSEFGPSGRNYNEQFFGPGTRLTVL.